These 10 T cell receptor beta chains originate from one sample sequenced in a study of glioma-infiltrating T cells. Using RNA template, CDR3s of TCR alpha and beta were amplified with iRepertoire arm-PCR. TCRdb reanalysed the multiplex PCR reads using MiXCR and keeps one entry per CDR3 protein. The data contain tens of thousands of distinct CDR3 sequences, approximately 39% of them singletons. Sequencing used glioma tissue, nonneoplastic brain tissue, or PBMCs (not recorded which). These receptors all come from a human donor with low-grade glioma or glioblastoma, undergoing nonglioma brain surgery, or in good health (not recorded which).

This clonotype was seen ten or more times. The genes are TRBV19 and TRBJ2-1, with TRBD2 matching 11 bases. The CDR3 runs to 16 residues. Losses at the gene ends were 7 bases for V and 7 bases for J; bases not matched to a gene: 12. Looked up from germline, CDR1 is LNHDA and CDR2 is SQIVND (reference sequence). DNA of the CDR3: TGTGCCAGTACCCGTAGCGGGGGGGCCCTAGGTAATGAGCAGTTCTTC. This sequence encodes CASTRSGGALGNEQFF.

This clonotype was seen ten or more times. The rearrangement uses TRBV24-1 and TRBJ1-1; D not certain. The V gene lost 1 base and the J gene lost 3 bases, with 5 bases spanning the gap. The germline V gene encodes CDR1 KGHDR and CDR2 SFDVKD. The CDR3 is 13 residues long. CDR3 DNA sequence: TGTGCCACCAGTGATTTAAGTTACACTGAAGCTTTCTTT. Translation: CATSDLSYTEAFF.

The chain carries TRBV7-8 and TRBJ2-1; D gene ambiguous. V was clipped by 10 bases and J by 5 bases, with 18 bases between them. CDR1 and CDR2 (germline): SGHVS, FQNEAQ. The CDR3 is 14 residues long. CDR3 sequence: CANSRPNSHNEQFF. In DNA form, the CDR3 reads TGTGCCAACAGTCGTCCAAACAGTCACAATGAGCAGTTCTTC.

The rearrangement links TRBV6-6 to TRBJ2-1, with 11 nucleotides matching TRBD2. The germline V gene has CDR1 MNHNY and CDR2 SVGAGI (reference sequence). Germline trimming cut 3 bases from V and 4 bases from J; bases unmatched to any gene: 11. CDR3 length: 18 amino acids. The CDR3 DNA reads TGTGCCAGCAGTTATTGGCCCCCTCGACTAGCGGGATACAATGAGCAGTTCTTC. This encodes CASSYWPPRLAGYNEQFF.

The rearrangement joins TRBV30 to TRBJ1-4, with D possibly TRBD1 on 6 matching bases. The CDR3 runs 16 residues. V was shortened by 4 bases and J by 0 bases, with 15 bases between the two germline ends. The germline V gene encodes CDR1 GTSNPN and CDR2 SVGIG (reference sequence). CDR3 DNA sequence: TGTGCCTGGACCCTTGGGGGGCCAGCAACTAATGAAAAACTGTTTTTT. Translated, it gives CAWTLGGPATNEKLFF.

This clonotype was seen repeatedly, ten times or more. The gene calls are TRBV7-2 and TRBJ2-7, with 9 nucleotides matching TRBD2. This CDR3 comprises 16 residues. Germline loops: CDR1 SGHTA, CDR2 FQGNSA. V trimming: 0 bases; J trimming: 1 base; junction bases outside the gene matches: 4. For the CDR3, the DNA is TGTGCCAGCAGCTTAGCTTTAGCGGGAGCTTCCTACGAGCAGTACTTC. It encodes CASSLALAGASYEQYF.

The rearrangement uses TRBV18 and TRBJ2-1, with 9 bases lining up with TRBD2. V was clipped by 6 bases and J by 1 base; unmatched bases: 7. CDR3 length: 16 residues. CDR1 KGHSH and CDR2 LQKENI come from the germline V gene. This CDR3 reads CASSPSGGRSYNEQFF. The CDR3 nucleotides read TGTGCCAGCTCCCCAAGCGGGGGGAGATCCTACAATGAGCAGTTCTTC.

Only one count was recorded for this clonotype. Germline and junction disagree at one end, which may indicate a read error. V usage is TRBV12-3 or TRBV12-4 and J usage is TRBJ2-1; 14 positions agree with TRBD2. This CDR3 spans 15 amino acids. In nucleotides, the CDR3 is TGTGCTAGCAGACCGACTAGCGGGGGGGCGAATGAGCAGTTCTTC. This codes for CASRPTSGGANEQFF.

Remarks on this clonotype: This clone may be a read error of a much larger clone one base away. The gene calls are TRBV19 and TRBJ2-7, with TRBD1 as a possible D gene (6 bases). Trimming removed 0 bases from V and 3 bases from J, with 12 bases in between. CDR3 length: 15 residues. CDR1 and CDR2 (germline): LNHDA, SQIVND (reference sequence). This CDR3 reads CASSIERQVSYEQYF. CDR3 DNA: TGTGCCAGTAGTATAGAACGACAGGTGAGCTACGAGCAGTACTTC.

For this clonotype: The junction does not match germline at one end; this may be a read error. CDR3 in DNA: TGTGCCTGCAGCTTCAAGGGGGCTGGGGCCAACGTCCTAACTTTC. As protein: CACSFKGAGANVLTF. This chain joins TRBV7-9 and TRBJ2-6; 7 positions agree with TRBD1. CDR3 length: 15 residues. CDR1 and CDR2 (germline): SEHNR, FQNEAQ (reference sequence).